What follows is one TCR beta chain and its context. Every patient had mismatch repair deficiency by PCR or immunohistochemistry. The table came from immunoSEQ multiplex PCR; TCRdb's copy has only in-frame clones and leaves some out. This table holds around 62,000 clones, about 78% found once. The CDR3 is made up of 15 amino acids. V was clipped by 4 bases and J by 4 bases, with 17 bases between them. In germline, CDR1 is SGHAT, CDR2 FQNNGV. The data originate from a study of PD-1 blockade in mismatch repair-deficient tumors. This rearrangement joins TRBV11-2 to TRBJ2-7; TRBD2 is a possible D gene (6 bases). This TCR was sampled from an adult with mismatch repair-deficient cancer. The sample here was peripheral blood, taken 2 weeks after starting pembrolizumab. The CDR3 nucleotides are TGTGCCAGCAGCTCCTCAGCGGGCATGGGGTACGAGCAGTACTTC. The encoded protein is CASSSSAGMGYEQYF. The full variable domain, rest sourced from reference TRBV11-2 and TRBJ2-7, is EAGVAQSPRYKIIEKRQSVAFWCNPISGHATLYWYQQILGQGPKLLIQFQNNGVVDDSQLPKDRFSAERLKGVDSTLKIQPAKLEDSAVYLCASSSSAGMGYEQYFGPGTRLTVT.